This TCR beta chain was documented in a study of shared clonotypes between healthy human individuals (TCRdb year 2020). Looking at the study overall: Two women and a few men aged 18 to 49 years were included in the cohort. Per donor, three plates each were used for CD4 naive and CD4 memory, two for CD8 naive, and one for CD8 memory. To estimate repertoire size and how much clonotypes are shared between individuals, the study performed deep sequencing of blood TCR repertoires from about five healthy adults. Libraries were prepared and TCR repertoires were sequenced by different laboratories using diverse techniques, in order to increase sequencing depth and limit assay-specific biases. Each donor's leukapheresis produced roughly between roughly 0.85 and 10 billion PBMCs. Study-level results and caveats: Only blood was sampled, and tissue TCR repertoires likely differ from those in blood. Clonotypes shared by all four sorted-subset donors showed higher generation probabilities than non-shared clonotypes. Larger estimated clonotype richness was generally found for naive subsets than for memory subsets. When a handful of donors were compared, the shared fraction of clonotypes was about 5% for naive CD4, 3.5% to 4% for naive CD8, 2.3% for memory CD4, and less than 0.45% for memory CD8. Because the study included only a small number of donors, the genetic and exposure-history diversity represented was limited. Based on pairwise subsampling, the degree of clonotype sharing among donors was expected to be affected by sequencing depth. Incomplete sequencing was indicated by rarefaction of sorted-subset datasets, despite the large sequencing depth.

CD8 naive samples were CD45RO-negative cells positively selected for CCR7, giving a CD45RA+CCR7+ population that excluded TemRA cells. The donors were healthy, HIV-negative adults who had no recently reported acute infections or vaccinations. Only Caucasian adults living in Nashville, Tennessee, USA were represented among the donors. After blood collection by leukapheresis, PBMCs were isolated using Ficoll-Histopaque density gradient centrifugation and then cryopreserved in the vapor phase of liquid nitrogen. Purity and quantity of every magnetically sorted T cell population were checked by analytical flow cytometry. Genomic DNA was isolated from each sorted fraction and quantified by UV absorbance on a Nanodrop 2000c. Using the deep immunoSEQ assay, TCR CDR3 regions were amplified from genomic DNA by multiplex PCR. Extracted genomic DNA from each cell subset was spread evenly across all wells of several immunoSEQ 96-well plates, with each plate serving as a replicate. For sorted subsets, about 200 ng genomic DNA, equal to 25,000 to 35,000 T cell genomes, was loaded into each replicate PCR. Purified libraries were quantified with a Qubit 3.0 fluorometer, sized on a Bioanalyzer 2100, and re-quantified with the KAPA Library Quantification kit. Each immunoSEQ 96-well plate was sequenced on its own single-read 150-cycle Illumina NextSeq 550 flow cell. The original methods were these. The immunoSEQ output contained only junctional sequences without quality scores, so filtering could not match that applied to full-length reads. Sequences were annotated with PyIR, a Python wrapper for IgBLAST v1.9, and V/J genes and CDR3 were assigned using IMGT germline references. Any read was removed if the V/J assignment was weak (E-value above 1e-6), the CDR3 was missing, or the read contained stop codons, out-of-frame junctions, or ambiguous translated residues. V3J clonotypes were defined as sequences sharing the same inferred V gene, J gene, and CDR3 amino acid sequence. To compute the percentage overlap between repertoires, the number of shared unique clonotypes was divided by the size of the smaller repertoire. Repertoire richness was assessed with RTK rarefaction, the Chao1 estimator, and Recon v2.1 estimates of unobserved clonotypes. Generation probabilities were computed with OLGA for all TCRbeta clonotypes obtained by the gDNA method from a handful of donors. TCRdb obtained this table from immuneACCESS and retained in-frame rearrangements with V and J assigned. These tables miss some clones; where compared with another copy, unresolved V genes account for less than half of the shortfall, and the remainder is unexplained. V and J calls and clone size are copied from that table; D and trimming were computed from the DNA. For this sample there are over 2 million clones; over 85% appear just once. The ten largest account for 0.9% to 1.4% of the sample.

Looking up the germline V gene yields CDR1 MGHDK and CDR2 SYGVNS. There are 11 amino acids in the CDR3, from cysteine to phenylalanine inclusive. The DNA shown is the 33-base CDR3, in frame from base 1. The V end gives up 8 bases and the J end 14 bases, leaving 7 bases in the junction not matched to a gene. With respect to this clone: Its antigen is not yet known. Nothing much larger sits one base from this clone, and base qualities are not available.

The specimen was naive CD8+ T cells sorted from blood. This specimen's cell subset or site label, interpreted: CD45RA+CCR7+. This receptor was taken from a man aged 18-30 years in good health. Recombination joined TRBV25-1 with TRBJ2-3; 10 bases in the middle match TRBD2. The base sequence is TGTGCCAGCCGAACTAGCGGGGAACTGTATTTT. Translation gives CASRTSGELYF.